The 18 T cell receptor beta chains below all came from one sample that was sequenced in a study of control samples from healthy donors and cancer patients. The method was immunoSEQ multiplex PCR; TCRdb's version includes in-frame clones alone and lacks a portion of them. Among approximately 51,000 clones listed, under 90% were seen once. Sequencing input: blood. These receptors were obtained from an older man in good health.

The V and J genes are TRBV5-4 and TRBJ2-7, with D tentatively TRBD1 or TRBD2 (5 bases each). Germline lookup yields CDR1 SGHNT and CDR2 YYREEE (reference sequence). V was clipped by 3 bases and J by 6 bases, with 16 bases between them. This CDR3 is built from 14 residues. CDR3 in amino acids: CASSYAGTLGEQYF. Here the CDR3 DNA reads TGTGCCAGCAGCTATGCCGGGACCTTGGGCGAGCAGTACTTC.

The chain couples TRBV20-1 to TRBJ1-4, with D unresolved. The CDR3 spans 11 residues. V was cut by 0 bases and J by 10 bases, with 6 bases left in between. Germline-derived CDR1 and CDR2 are DFQATT and SNEGSKA (reference sequence). CDR3 sequence reads: CSARDGSKLFF. CDR3 in DNA: TGCAGTGCTAGAGACGGGTCAAAACTGTTTTTT.

This clone has more than one count but fewer than ten. This rearrangement joins TRBV25-1 to TRBJ1-6; D might be TRBD1 (5 bases). The CDR3 totals 13 residues. The V and J ends lost 5 bases and 9 bases respectively, with 11 bases between them. Germline CDR1 is MGHDK and CDR2 is SYGVNS. The DNA of the CDR3 is TGTGCCAGCAGTTTGGGGCTAGGTTCACCCCTCCACTTT. It yields the protein CASSLGLGSPLHF. Complete variable domain (other parts from reference TRBV25-1 and TRBJ1-6): EADIYQTPRYLVIGTGKKITLECSQTMGHDKMYWYQQDPGMELHLIHYSYGVNSTEKGDLSSESTVSRIRTEHFPLTLESARPSHTSQYLCASSLGLGSPLHFGNGTRLTVT.

This clone was seen more than once but under ten times. This chain links TRBV6-5 with TRBJ1-1; D remains unclear. Trimming took off 3 bases at V and 1 base at J, with 9 bases between the two ends. The CDR3 loop spans 14 amino acids. Germline lookup yields CDR1 MNHEY and CDR2 SVGAGI. In nucleotides, the CDR3 is TGTGCCAGCAGTTATTCTGACGAGAACACTGAAGCTTTCTTT. Translating it yields CASSYSDENTEAFF.

The chain is built from TRBV5-6 and TRBJ1-3; D remains ambiguous. The germline V and J ends were trimmed by 4 bases and 0 bases, with 11 bases remaining between them. The CDR3 length is 15 residues. Germline V gene lookup returns CDR1 SGHDT and CDR2 YYEEEE. CDR3 residues: CASSEQPVSGNTIYF. CDR3 bases: TGTGCCAGCAGCGAGCAGCCAGTCTCTGGAAACACCATATATTTT.

This clone was seen a few times. The J gene is TRBJ1-1, the V gene TRBV18; TRBD1 is a possible D gene (6 bases). CDR3 length: 13 residues. The germline CDR1 and CDR2 sequences are KGHSH and LQKENI. Trimming removed 3 bases at V and 6 bases at J, with 11 bases between. The CDR3 loop is CASSPTGRPEAFF. The CDR3 DNA sequence: TGTGCCAGCTCACCGACAGGTAGACCTGAAGCTTTCTTT.

V and J are TRBV18 and TRBJ1-3; perhaps TRBD1 as D (5 bases). This CDR3 has 12 residues. Trimming took off 3 bases at V and 8 bases at J, with 8 bases between the two ends. CDR1 and CDR2 from the germline V gene are KGHSH and LQKENI. CDR3 protein: CASSPGRDTIYF. The CDR3 coding sequence is TGTGCCAGCTCACCGGGGCGGGACACCATATATTTT. The full variable domain, its missing parts supplied by reference TRBV18 and TRBJ1-3, is NAGVMQNPRHLVRRRGQEARLRCSPMKGHSHVYWYRQLPEEGLKFMVYLQKENIIDESGMPKERFSAEFPKEGPSILRIQQVVRGDSAAYFCASSPGRDTIYFGEGSWLTVV.

The J gene is TRBJ2-1, the V gene TRBV2, with 7 bases matching TRBD2. The CDR3 contains 16 residues. The V and J ends lost 3 bases and 7 bases, in that order; junction bases with no gene match: 12. Germline CDR1 is SNHLY and CDR2 is FYNNEI. The CDR3: CASSDPGGSYVNEQFF. For the CDR3, the DNA is TGTGCCAGCAGTGATCCTGGCGGGAGTTACGTAAATGAGCAGTTCTTC.

This chain joins TRBV15 and TRBJ2-5, with D perhaps TRBD2 (6 bases). V was clipped by 3 bases and J by 5 bases, with 13 bases between them. Germline V gene sequence: CDR1 LNHNV, CDR2 YYDKDF (reference sequence). The CDR3 loop spans 14 amino acids. The CDR3 protein is CATSRGGSTETQYF. CDR3 coding DNA: TGTGCCACCAGCAGGGGAGGAAGTACCGAGACCCAGTACTTC.

The V and J genes are TRBV7-9 and TRBJ2-3; TRBD2 agrees at 10 bases. The trim removed 5 bases at V and 2 bases at J, leaving 10 bases unmatched. The V gene's germline CDR1 is SEHNR and CDR2 FQNEAQ (reference sequence). The CDR3 sequence is 17 residues long. Written as DNA, the CDR3 is TGTGCCAGCAGCCTAAATAGCGGGGGGCAGCTCACAGATACGCAGTATTTT. This encodes CASSLNSGGQLTDTQYF.

Details on this clone: Distinct nucleotide sequences in the sample also encode this CDR3. V and J are TRBV5-1 and TRBJ1-1, with D possibly being TRBD1 (6 bases). V shed 2 bases and J shed 1 base, with 9 bases lying between them. CDR1 is SGHRS, CDR2 YFSETQ, per germline. CDR3 length: 14 amino acids. In DNA, the CDR3 is TGCGCCAGCAGCTTAACAGGGCGGAACACTGAAGCTTTCTTT. Its protein product is CASSLTGRNTEAFF.

V is TRBV7-2 and J is TRBJ1-1, with no clear D. Per the germline V gene, CDR1 is SGHTA and CDR2 is FQGNSA. The CDR3 covers 15 residues. Trimming left V 1 base short and J 0 bases short, with 9 bases between. The CDR3 loop reads CASSLGRIMNTEAFF. DNA of the CDR3: TGTGCCAGCAGCTTAGGTCGGATTATGAACACTGAAGCTTTCTTT.

This chain connects TRBV5-4 to TRBJ1-3, with D tentatively TRBD1 (6 bases). This CDR3 comprises 16 residues. Trimming pared 4 bases from V and 0 bases from J, leaving 14 bases between. The germline V gene has CDR1 SGHNT and CDR2 YYREEE (reference sequence). CDR3 region: CASSQGQRRSGNTIYF. The CDR3, as DNA: TGTGCCAGCAGCCAAGGACAGCGACGCTCTGGAAACACCATATATTTT.

The chain carries TRBV4-2 and TRBJ2-2, with D uncertain. The V gene lost 0 bases and the J gene lost 5 bases, with 13 bases spanning the gap. CDR3 length: 16 amino acids. The germline V gene encodes CDR1 LGHNA and CDR2 YNFKEQ. The CDR3 here is CASSQEGGYGTGELFF. The CDR3 bases are TGTGCCAGCAGCCAAGAGGGCGGATACGGGACCGGGGAGCTGTTTTTT.

About this clone itself: The sample carries other DNA sequences with the same CDR3. The chain uses TRBV7-2 and TRBJ1-1; no definite D call. V lost 3 bases and J lost 2, with 10 bases in between. This CDR3 spans 14 amino acids. Germline V gene lookup returns CDR1 SGHTA and CDR2 FQGNSA. CDR3 bases: TGTGCCAGCAGCTTCTCGGGTCTAAACACTGAAGCTTTCTTT. Protein: CASSFSGLNTEAFF.

The chain is built from TRBV12-3 or TRBV12-4 and TRBJ2-5; 8 nucleotides match TRBD1. V was pared by 10 bases and J by 5 bases, with 9 bases of the junction left unmatched. The CDR3 loop spans 13 amino acids. CDR3 nucleotide sequence: TGTGCCATCGCCAGGGGGCGCGGGGAGACCCAGTACTTC. Translating it yields CAIARGRGETQYF.

The genes are TRBV24-1 and TRBJ2-7, with D possibly TRBD1 on 6 matching bases. Trimming stripped 2 bases from V and 6 bases from J, with 13 bases between. This CDR3 is built from 14 residues. Germline lookup yields CDR1 KGHDR and CDR2 SFDVKD. The CDR3 nucleotides are TGTGCCACCAGTGATTCGGGTGGGGGCGTCGAGCAGTACTTC. This codes for CATSDSGGGVEQYF.

V and J are TRBV7-2 and TRBJ2-7, with no clear D. The germline V and J ends were trimmed by 2 bases and 3 bases, with 5 bases remaining between them. The CDR3 is 12 residues long. Germline CDR1 reads SGHTA; CDR2 reads FQGNSA. The CDR3 DNA sequence: TGTGCCAGCAGCTTATCTGGCTACGAGCAGTACTTC. This codes for CASSLSGYEQYF.